The 6 T cell receptor beta chains below were found in one sample sequenced in a study of vaccination effects on CD4 cells after COVID-19 (dated by TCRdb to between 2020 and 2023). Which antigens these TCRs recognize remains unknown. Library generation was performed with the immunoSEQ multiplex PCR assay. Here the immuneACCESS table is served through TCRdb, limited to in-frame sequences with V and J called. Missing clones are a known gap in these copies; in checked studies unresolved V genes cover under half, and the rest lacks a known reason. The sample has 45,000 to 55,000 clones on record, about 70% of them singletons. The ten largest clones capture around 5% of the sample. After about 10 days of culture, CD4+ T cells were isolated with the EasySep CD4+ T cell isolation kit. Convalescent patients had PCR-confirmed SARS-CoV-2 infection between March and December 2020, before Alpha, Beta and Delta variants emerged in the United States. Two doses of either the BNT162b2 or the mRNA-1273 mRNA SARS-CoV-2 vaccine were administered to participants.

The source material was CD4+ T cells from PBMCs cultured without peptide, sampled after COVID-19 vaccination. Receptors originate from a human donor who had a prior SARS-CoV-2 infection.

This chain links TRBV9 with TRBJ1-1; D unclear. V lost 0 bases and J lost 1, with 10 bases in between. Germline V lookup: CDR1 SGDLS, CDR2 YYNGEE. CDR3 length equals 15 residues. Written as DNA, the CDR3 is TGTGCCAGCAGCGTAGACTGGGGTGGGAACACTGAAGCTTTCTTT. Translated: CASSVDWGGNTEAFF.

CDR3 DNA: TGTGCCAGCAGCTTCGACAGGGGAGGCACCGGGGAGCTGTTTTTT. Protein: CASSFDRGGTGELFF. This rearrangement joins TRBV7-2 to TRBJ2-2; the match to TRBD1 covers 8 bases. Germline CDR1 reads SGHTA; CDR2 reads FQGNSA. CDR3 length equals 15 residues. With 3 bases clipped from V and 4 bases from J, the junction kept 4 bases outside the gene matches.

The rearrangement uses TRBV19 and TRBJ1-4; D call uncertain. The germline V gene encodes CDR1 LNHDA and CDR2 SQIVND (reference sequence). CDR3 length equals 13 residues. V was clipped by 9 bases and J by 7 bases, with 15 bases between them. CDR3 loop: CASQGIAGEKLFF. DNA of the CDR3: TGTGCCAGCCAAGGGATTGCGGGTGAAAAACTGTTTTTT.

The V and J genes are TRBV6-2 or TRBV6-3 and TRBJ2-1; 7 positions agree with TRBD2. Germline V gene lookup returns CDR1 MNHEY and CDR2 SVGEGT. The V gene end was trimmed by 0 bases and the J gene end by 7 bases; junction bases not matched to a gene: 6. The CDR3 extends over 15 amino acids. The CDR3 nucleotides are TGTGCCAGCAGTTACTCTGGCGGGAGTGGGAATGAGCAGTTCTTC. Translated, it gives CASSYSGGSGNEQFF.

The J gene is TRBJ2-5, the V gene TRBV2, with a possible D match to TRBD1 (5 bases). Germline loops: CDR1 SNHLY, CDR2 FYNNEI. This CDR3 is built from 12 residues. V was clipped by 6 bases and J by 7 bases, with 12 bases between them. The CDR3 spells CASRVAGRTQYF. The CDR3 DNA reads as TGTGCCAGCAGAGTTGCAGGGCGGACCCAGTACTTC.

This clone was counted once. CDR3 in DNA: TGTGCCACCAGCACAACAGGGTTAAGGCCCGCTAATGAGCAGTTCTTC. It translates to CATSTTGLRPANEQFF. This sequence joins TRBV15 and TRBJ2-1, with D perhaps TRBD1 (6 bases). Germline V gene sequence: CDR1 LNHNV, CDR2 YYDKDF (reference sequence). The V end lost 4 bases, the J end lost 7 bases, and 20 bases lay between the germline ends. CDR3 length equals 16 residues.